This TCR beta chain originates from a study of blood T cell repertoires in COVID-19. About the research overall: From T cells, B-cell-depleted T cells, or PBMCs came the material, which was cDNA or gDNA.

In its sample, this clone was seen a few times. Assay: immunoSEQ multiplex PCR; the TCRdb copy retains only in-frame clones and omits some. The sample lists 200,000 to 300,000 clones, approximately 89% seen once, with 2% to 3% in the top ten. V was cut by 1 base and J by 1 base, with 7 bases left in between. The CDR3 sequence is 14 residues long. Germline loops: CDR1 SGHVS, CDR2 FQNEAQ. Material for sequencing was PBMCs or T cells enriched from blood (not recorded which). This sequence was found in a woman between 35 and 50 years old with acute COVID-19. The chain links TRBV7-8 to TRBJ1-1; D unclear. DNA of the CDR3: TGTGCCAGCAGCTTAGGGGCAGGGAACACTGAAGCTTTCTTT. Translation: CASSLGAGNTEAFF.